This T cell receptor beta chain came from a study of T cells after yellow fever vaccination. On this clonotype itself: Its antigen remains unknown.

General study points: Reappearance after the booster was seen for most primary-vaccination clones, at more than 95% CD4 and roughly 90% CD8. A secondary response was less intense yet reached its peak sooner, at day 5 versus 15.

Each CDR3 protein gets one entry after TCRdb re-called the 5' RACE reads with MiXCR. Of around 340,000 distinct CDR3 sequences listed, about an eighth were seen once; the top ten hold approximately 3.4%. CDR1 is DFQATT and CDR2 is SNEGSKA in the germline V gene (reference sequence). V dropped 2 bases and J dropped 1 base, with 7 bases sitting between them. The length of the CDR3 is 13 residues. Source: CD4+ T cells sorted from PBMCs, taken 15 days after the yellow fever booster vaccination. The chain uses TRBV20-1 and TRBJ2-3, with D tentatively TRBD2 (6 bases). The sequence came from a man younger than 35 who received the YFV17D yellow fever vaccine. CDR3 sequence: CSARRRGTDTQYF. CDR3 nucleotides: TGCAGTGCTAGAAGGAGGGGCACAGATACGCAGTATTTT.